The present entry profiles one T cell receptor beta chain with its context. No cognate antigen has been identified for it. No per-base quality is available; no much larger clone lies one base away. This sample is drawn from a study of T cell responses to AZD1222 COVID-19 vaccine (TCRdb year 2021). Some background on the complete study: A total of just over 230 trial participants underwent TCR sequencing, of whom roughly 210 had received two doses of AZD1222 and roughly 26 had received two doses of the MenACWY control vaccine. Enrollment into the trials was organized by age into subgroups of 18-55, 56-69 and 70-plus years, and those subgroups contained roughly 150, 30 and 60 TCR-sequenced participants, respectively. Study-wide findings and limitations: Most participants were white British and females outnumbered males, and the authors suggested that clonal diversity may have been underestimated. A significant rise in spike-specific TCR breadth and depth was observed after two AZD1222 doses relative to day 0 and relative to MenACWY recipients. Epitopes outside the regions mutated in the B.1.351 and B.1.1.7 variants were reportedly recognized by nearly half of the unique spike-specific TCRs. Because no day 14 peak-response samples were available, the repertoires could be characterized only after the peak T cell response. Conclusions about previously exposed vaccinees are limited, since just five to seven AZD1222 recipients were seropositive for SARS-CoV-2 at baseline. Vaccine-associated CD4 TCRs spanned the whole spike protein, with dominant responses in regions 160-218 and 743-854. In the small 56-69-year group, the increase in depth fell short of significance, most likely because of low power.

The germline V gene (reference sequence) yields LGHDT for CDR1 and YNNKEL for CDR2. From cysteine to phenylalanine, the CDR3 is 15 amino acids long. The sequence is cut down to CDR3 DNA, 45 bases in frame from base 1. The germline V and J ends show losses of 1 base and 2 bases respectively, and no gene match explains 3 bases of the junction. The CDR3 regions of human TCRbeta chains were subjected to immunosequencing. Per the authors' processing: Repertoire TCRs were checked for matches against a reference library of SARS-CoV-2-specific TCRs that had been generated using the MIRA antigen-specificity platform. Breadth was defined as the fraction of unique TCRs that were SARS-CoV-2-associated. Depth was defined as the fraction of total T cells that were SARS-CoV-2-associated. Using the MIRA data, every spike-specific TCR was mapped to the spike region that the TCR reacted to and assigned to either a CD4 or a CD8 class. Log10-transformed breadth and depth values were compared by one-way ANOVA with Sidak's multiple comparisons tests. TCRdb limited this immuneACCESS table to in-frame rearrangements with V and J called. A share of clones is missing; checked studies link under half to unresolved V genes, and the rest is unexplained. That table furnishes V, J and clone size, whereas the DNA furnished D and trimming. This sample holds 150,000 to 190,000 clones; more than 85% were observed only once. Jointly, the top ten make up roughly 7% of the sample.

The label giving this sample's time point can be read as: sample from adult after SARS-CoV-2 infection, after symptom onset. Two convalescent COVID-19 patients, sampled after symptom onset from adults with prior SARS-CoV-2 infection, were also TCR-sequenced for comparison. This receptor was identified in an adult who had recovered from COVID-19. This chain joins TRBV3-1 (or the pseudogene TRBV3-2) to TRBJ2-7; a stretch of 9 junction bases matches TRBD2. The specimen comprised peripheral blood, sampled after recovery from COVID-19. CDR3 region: CASSQGRGGPYEQYF. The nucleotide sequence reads TGTGCCAGCAGCCAAGGGCGGGGGGGCCCCTACGAGCAGTACTTC.